This T cell receptor (beta chain) was identified in a study of T cells in Graves' hyperthyroidism and ophthalmopathy. On this clonotype itself: As yet, its antigen is unknown.

Whole-study results and caveats: Ophthalmopathy and stable hyperthyroidism were separated by a 13 V-J model.

The CDR3 extends over 16 amino acids. Germline V gives CDR1 SGHVS, CDR2 FQNEAQ. V was cut by 4 bases and J by 4 bases, with 18 bases left in between. Using RNA transcripts as the source, TCR beta CDR3 regions were amplified. The TCR CDR3 was amplified in a first-round RT-PCR using the HTBI primer set. TCRdb re-derived calls from the multiplex PCR reads in MiXCR, one entry per CDR3 protein. This sample yields some 440,000 distinct CDR3 sequences, of which more than 15% are seen a single time; over 7.5% belongs to the top ten. Orbital computed tomography, thyroid ultrasound, serum thyroxine and TRAb, and clinical symptoms together informed the diagnoses.

This clonotype originated in a woman aged 18-29 years with Graves' hyperthyroidism. The sequenced material came from blood. The chain joins TRBV7-8 to TRBJ2-3; tentatively, D is TRBD2 (6 bases). The CDR3 here is CASSSQTRGIADTQYF. The CDR3 nucleotides read TGTGCCAGCAGCTCCCAGACTAGAGGTATCGCAGATACGCAGTATTTT.